The 9 T cell receptor beta chains in this list originate from one sample, sequenced in a study of radiation and T cells in renal cell carcinoma (dated by TCRdb to 2020 to 2021). The time point tag for this specimen amounts to: blood 2 weeks post-SBRT. The treatment or condition label for this specimen denotes: 15 Gy SBRT to primary tumor, nephrectomy 4 weeks later. Preparation of the library involved the immunoSEQ multiplex PCR assay. The immuneACCESS repertoire file appears here via TCRdb, limited to in-frame rearrangements. These files lack a portion of the clones; in checked studies, under half of the deficit traces to unresolved V genes, and the cause of the others is not known. For this sample there are roughly 130,000 clones; 75% to 85% appear just once. Around 1.8% of the sample rests with the top ten. The sequencing here drew on blood, taken from a patient whose treatment included radiotherapy and nephrectomy. All receptors derive from a woman aged 60 to 75 with renal cell carcinoma.

This chain links TRBV14 with TRBJ2-3; D ambiguous. With 1 base removed from V and 3 bases from J, the gap between germline ends came to 2 bases. The germline V gene has CDR1 SGHDN and CDR2 FVKESK. This CDR3 is 12 amino acids long. DNA for the CDR3: TGTGCCAGCAGCCAAGTAACAGATACGCAGTATTTT. This encodes CASSQVTDTQYF. Looking up the rest from reference TRBV14 and TRBJ2-3 gives the full variable domain: EAGVTQFPSHSVIEKGQTVTLRCDPISGHDNLYWYRRVMGKEIKFLLHFVKESKQDESGMPNNRFLAERTGGTYSTLKVQPAELEDSGVYFCASSQVTDTQYFGPGTRLTVL.

DNA of the CDR3: TGTGCCAGTAGTATGGCGGGGCTCAAAAGTCAAGCTTTCTTT. This codes for CASSMAGLKSQAFF. The chain combines TRBV19 with TRBJ1-1; TRBD1 is a possible D gene (5 bases). This CDR3 is 14 amino acids long. CDR1 and CDR2 from the germline V gene are LNHDA and SQIVND (reference sequence). V was shortened by 3 bases and J by 9 bases, with 17 bases between the two germline ends.

A single count supports this clone. At one boundary the junction diverges from the germline segment, which might be a read error. The gene calls are TRBV19 and TRBJ2-2; the match to TRBD1 covers 7 bases. The CDR3 extends over 14 amino acids. Looked up from germline, CDR1 is LNHDA and CDR2 is SQIVND (reference sequence). CDR3 loop: CASRIAAGGGELFF. The CDR3 nucleotides read TGTGCCAGTAGGATAGCCGCAGGGGGCGGGGAGCTGTTTTTT.

In DNA form, the CDR3 reads TGCGCCAGCAGCCAAGATAGTATCGGGGGGGGTAGCTACGAGCAGTACTTC. Translated, it gives CASSQDSIGGGSYEQYF. The rearrangement links TRBV4-3 to TRBJ2-7, with 8 bases aligning to TRBD2. Germline CDR1 and CDR2: LGHNA and YSLEER. The CDR3 is 17 residues long. With V trimmed by 0 bases and J by 3 bases, 10 bases remained unmatched.

This sequence joins TRBV6-1 and TRBJ1-2; TRBD1 might be the D (5 bases). The germline V gene encodes CDR1 MNHNS and CDR2 SASEGT. The CDR3 is made up of 14 amino acids. V lost 4 bases to trimming and J lost 6 bases, with 15 bases between them. The CDR3 protein is CASSVSQGQDGYTF. The CDR3 coding sequence is TGTGCCAGCAGTGTGTCCCAGGGCCAGGATGGCTACACCTTC.

This clone occurred once. The gene calls are TRBV18 and TRBJ1-5; 7 nucleotides match TRBD1. The junction had 16 bases not matched to a gene; V was cut back by 6 bases and J by 5 bases. The CDR3 is made up of 17 amino acids. The germline V gene has CDR1 KGHSH and CDR2 LQKENI. The chain's CDR3 is CASSLTGARSWDQPQHF. CDR3 DNA sequence: TGTGCCAGCTCCCTTACAGGGGCCCGGTCATGGGATCAGCCCCAGCATTTT.

J is TRBJ2-3 and V is TRBV27; possible D gene TRBD2, 6 bases. Germline V lookup: CDR1 MNHEY, CDR2 SMNVEV (reference sequence). This CDR3 is 18 amino acids long. V lost 7 bases and J 0 bases, leaving 23 bases between the germline ends. The CDR3 sequence: CASTTGGAGRSSTDTQYF. CDR3 coding DNA: TGTGCCAGCACCACGGGCGGGGCTGGACGAAGTAGCACAGATACGCAGTATTTT.

The CDR3 DNA is TGTGCCAGCGAGGGGCCTAATTCACCCCTCCACTTT. Protein: CASEGPNSPLHF. J is TRBJ1-6 and V is TRBV5-6; D perhaps matches TRBD1 (5 bases). V gave up 7 bases and J gave up 6 bases, with 8 bases separating them. The V gene's germline CDR1 is SGHDT and CDR2 YYEEEE. This CDR3 spans 12 amino acids.

The chain couples TRBV7-2 to TRBJ2-1; D gene unclear. Per germline, CDR1 SGHTA and CDR2 FQGNSA. V lost 0 bases and J lost 6, with 0 bases in between. The CDR3 has 11 residues. CDR3 sequence: CASSLANEQFF. The CDR3 DNA is TGTGCCAGCAGCTTAGCCAATGAGCAGTTCTTC.